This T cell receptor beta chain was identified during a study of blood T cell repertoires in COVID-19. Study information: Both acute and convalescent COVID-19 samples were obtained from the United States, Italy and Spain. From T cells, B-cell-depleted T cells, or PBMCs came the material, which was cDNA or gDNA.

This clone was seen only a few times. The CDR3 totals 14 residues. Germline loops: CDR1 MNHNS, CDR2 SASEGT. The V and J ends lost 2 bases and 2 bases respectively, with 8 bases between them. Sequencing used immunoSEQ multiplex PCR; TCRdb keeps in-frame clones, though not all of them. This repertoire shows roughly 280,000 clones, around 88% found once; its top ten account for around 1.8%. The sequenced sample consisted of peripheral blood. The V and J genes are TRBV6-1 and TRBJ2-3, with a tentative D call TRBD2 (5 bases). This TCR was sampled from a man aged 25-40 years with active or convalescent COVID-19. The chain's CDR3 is CASSEYRDTDTQYF. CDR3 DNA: TGTGCCAGCAGTGAATATCGGGACACAGATACGCAGTATTTT.